These 21 T cell receptor beta chains came from one sample sequenced in a study of T cell repertoires in cytomegalovirus infection. Using its own MiXCR run on the reads, TCRdb lists one record per CDR3 protein. The table includes fewer than 400,000 distinct CDR3 sequences, roughly 20% detected once. The sequenced sample was PBMCs. Source of these receptors: a human donor in good health (CMV status not recorded). Some clones in this sample may be carry-over from other donors' samples.

This clonotype was counted many times. V usage is TRBV7-9 and J usage is TRBJ2-3, with D uncertain. Germline CDR1 reads SEHNR; CDR2 reads FQNEAQ (reference sequence). The CDR3 covers 15 residues. Trimming left V 1 base short and J 6 bases short, with 14 bases between. In DNA form, the CDR3 reads TGTGCCAGCAGCTTAGGTGGGCCGGCCCAGGATACGCAGTATTTT. Amino acids: CASSLGGPAQDTQYF.

This clonotype was seen only once. This chain connects TRBV4-2 to TRBJ2-7, with D possibly being TRBD1 (5 bases). The germline V and J ends were trimmed by 4 bases and 0 bases, with 25 bases remaining between them. The CDR3 extends over 19 amino acids. Per the germline V gene, CDR1 is LGHNA and CDR2 is YNFKEQ. CDR3 region: CASSRNTGVPFLSSYEQYF. The CDR3 DNA follows: TGTGCCAGCAGCCGCAACACAGGCGTCCCATTCCTCAGCTCCTACGAGCAGTACTTC.

This clonotype was counted many times. The chain joins TRBV7-2 to TRBJ2-6, with D perhaps TRBD1 or TRBD2 (5 bases each). This CDR3 spans 16 amino acids. The V and J ends lost 5 bases and 0 bases respectively, with 11 bases between them. The germline gives CDR1 SGHTA, CDR2 FQGNSA. DNA for the CDR3: TGTGCCAGCAGCGCCCCAGGGAGCTCTGGGGCCAACGTCCTGACTTTC. Amino acids: CASSAPGSSGANVLTF.

This clonotype was counted at least ten times. V gene TRBV7-2 combines with J gene TRBJ2-7; 12 bases are a match to TRBD2. Per the germline V gene, CDR1 is SGHTA and CDR2 is FQGNSA. J was trimmed by 3 bases and V by 3 bases; bases with no gene match: 3. The CDR3 runs to 15 residues. CDR3 amino acids: CASSFTSGGNYEQYF. CDR3 nucleotides: TGTGCCAGCAGCTTTACTAGCGGGGGGAACTACGAGCAGTACTTC.

The rearrangement links TRBV2 to TRBJ2-3; 7 nucleotides match TRBD2. The length of the CDR3 is 13 residues. Losses at the gene ends were 8 bases for V and 4 bases for J; bases not matched to a gene: 6. Germline assignment: CDR1 SNHLY and CDR2 FYNNEI. CDR3 DNA sequence: TGTGCCAGCTCTAGCGGCGCCCCAGATACGCAGTATTTT. Its protein product is CASSSGAPDTQYF.

The chain is built from TRBV2 and TRBJ1-2, with D possibly TRBD1 on 5 matching bases. The CDR3 consists of 11 residues. The germline V and J ends were trimmed by 6 bases and 4 bases, with 6 bases remaining between them. CDR1 and CDR2 from the germline V gene are SNHLY and FYNNEI. The CDR3 DNA reads TGTGCCAGCAGGACAGCCTATGGCTACACCTTC. Translated: CASRTAYGYTF.

This clonotype was recorded many times. This chain links TRBV7-6 with TRBJ2-1; the D call may be TRBD1 or TRBD2 (5 bases each). Per the germline V gene, CDR1 is SGHVS and CDR2 is FNYEAQ. The CDR3 loop spans 15 amino acids. V was pared by 1 base and J by 1 base, with 8 bases between. The CDR3 reads CASSLDGASYNEQFF. In DNA form, the CDR3 reads TGTGCCAGCAGCTTAGACGGGGCGTCCTACAATGAGCAGTTCTTC.

J is TRBJ1-5 and V is TRBV5-6; TRBD1 aligns across 8 bases. CDR3 size: 14 residues. Germline values: CDR1 SGHDT, CDR2 YYEEEE. The V segment lost 2 bases and the J segment 6 bases; nucleotides outside the gene matches: 4. CDR3 region: CASSLQGGFQPQHF. CDR3 bases: TGTGCCAGCAGCTTACAGGGGGGGTTTCAGCCCCAGCATTTT.

The chain combines TRBV5-4 with TRBJ2-5; no reliable D call. Per the germline V gene, CDR1 is SGHNT and CDR2 is YYREEE (reference sequence). Trimming shortened V by 2 bases and J by 1 base, and 9 bases separated the two germline ends. The CDR3 has 14 amino acids. The CDR3 reads CASSFRLTQETQYF. The CDR3 DNA follows: TGTGCCAGCAGCTTCCGACTGACCCAAGAGACCCAGTACTTC.

This clonotype was detected only a few times. The chain uses TRBV3-1 and TRBJ1-2, with TRBD1 matching over 7 bases. The CDR3 has 14 residues. Germline V lookup: CDR1 LGHDT, CDR2 YNNKEL (reference sequence). The J segment lost 4 bases and the V segment lost 3 bases, leaving 5 bases of the junction unmatched. The CDR3 protein is CASSQGQPVYGYTF. The CDR3 nucleotides are TGTGCCAGCAGCCAGGGACAGCCCGTCTATGGCTACACCTTC.

V usage is TRBV2 and J usage is TRBJ2-7; TRBD2 matches at 10 bases. V was clipped by 6 bases and J by 7 bases; unmatched bases: 9. The CDR3 spans 14 residues. Germline assignment: CDR1 SNHLY and CDR2 FYNNEI. CDR3 nucleotide sequence: TGTGCCAGCAGGCGGACTAGCGGTGTCGGGGAGCAGTACTTC. Translated, it gives CASRRTSGVGEQYF. Full variable domain (rest looked up from reference TRBV2 and TRBJ2-7): EPEVTQTPSHQVTQMGQEVILRCVPISNHLYFYWYRQILGQKVEFLVSFYNNEISEKSEIFDDQFSVERPDGSNFTLKIRSTKLEDSAMYFCASRRTSGVGEQYFGPGTRLTVT.

This clonotype was counted a few times. This chain uses TRBV30 with TRBJ1-3; the D gene is possibly TRBD1 (5 bases). Germline V gene sequence: CDR1 GTSNPN, CDR2 SVGIG (reference sequence). CDR3 length: 15 residues. V gave up 6 bases and J gave up 2 bases, with 17 bases separating them. Written as DNA, the CDR3 is TGTGCCTGCCCCCGCCGGGGGGGGACTGGAAACACCATATATTTT. It encodes CACPRRGGTGNTIYF.

This clonotype came up many times. The chain joins TRBV7-2 to TRBJ2-3; 9 bases fit TRBD2. CDR1 is SGHTA, CDR2 FQGNSA, per germline. Trimming at V came to 4 bases and at J to 1 base, leaving 9 bases not matched to a gene. The CDR3 has 17 residues. The CDR3 DNA is TGTGCCAGCAGCTCCCGCGGTAGGACTAGCGGCACAGATACGCAGTATTTT. Its translation is CASSSRGRTSGTDTQYF.

This clonotype was seen many times. The chain is built from TRBV7-2 and TRBJ2-4; D could derive from TRBD1 or TRBD2 (7 bases each). Germline V gene data show CDR1 as SGHTA and CDR2 as FQGNSA. The CDR3 contains 17 residues. V was clipped by 5 bases and J by 4 bases, with 21 bases between them. CDR3 loop: CASSPTRGGGGKNIQYF. For the CDR3, the DNA is TGTGCCAGCAGCCCGACCAGGGGGGGGGGAGGGAAAAACATTCAGTACTTC.

This clonotype was detected many times. The chain employs TRBV28 and TRBJ1-6; the D gene is possibly TRBD1 (5 bases). The V gene lost 10 bases and the J gene lost 2 bases, with 12 bases spanning the gap. Germline V gene sequence: CDR1 MDHEN, CDR2 SYDVKM. This CDR3 has 14 amino acids. CDR3 DNA sequence: TGTGCCACGGTGGGGGGGACCTATAATTCACCCCTCCACTTT. This translates into CATVGGTYNSPLHF.

This clonotype was recorded a few times. One base away lies a much larger clone, so this may be a sequencing read error. This chain connects TRBV7-8 to TRBJ1-5; perhaps TRBD1 as D (6 bases). Germline values: CDR1 SGHVS, CDR2 FQNEAQ. The CDR3 totals 14 residues. The CDR3 DNA is TGTGCCAACAGCCCCGACAGGAGCAATCAGCCCCAGCATTTT. Residues: CANSPDRSNQPQHF. The entire variable domain, with the rest obtained from reference TRBV7-8 and TRBJ1-5, is as follows: GAGVSQSPRYKVAKRGQDVALRCDPISGHVSLFWYQQALGQGPEFLTYFQNEAQLDKSGLPSDRFFAERPEGSVSTLKIQRTQQEDSAVYLCANSPDRSNQPQHFGDGTRLSIL.

This chain links TRBV4-2 with TRBJ2-1, with TRBD2 matching over 11 bases. The CDR3 has 17 amino acids. The V and J ends lost 4 bases and 5 bases, in that order; junction bases with no gene match: 10. The germline gives CDR1 LGHNA, CDR2 YNFKEQ. In DNA form, the CDR3 reads TGTGCCAGCAGCCGCGTACTAGCGGGGGACCCCAACAATGAGCAGTTCTTC. It encodes CASSRVLAGDPNNEQFF.

The V and J genes are TRBV19 and TRBJ2-5; D unclear. V lost 4 bases and J 0 bases, leaving 6 bases between the germline ends. This CDR3 has 13 residues. CDR1 and CDR2 from the germline V gene are LNHDA and SQIVND (reference sequence). CDR3 region: CASSTRNQETQYF. DNA of the CDR3: TGTGCCAGTAGTACCCGAAACCAAGAGACCCAGTACTTC.

Many counts were recorded for this clonotype. The chain couples TRBV7-3 to TRBJ2-1; the D call may be TRBD1 or TRBD2 (6 bases each). CDR1 is SGHTA, CDR2 FQGTGA, per germline. The CDR3 extends over 15 amino acids. Trimming removed 5 bases from V and 3 bases from J, with 14 bases in between. CDR3 protein: CASSPTRGLYNEQFF. The CDR3 coding sequence is TGTGCCAGCAGCCCCACTCGGGGGCTCTACAATGAGCAGTTCTTC.

The V gene is TRBV3-1, the J gene TRBJ1-4; tentatively, D is TRBD1 (5 bases). In germline, CDR1 is LGHDT, CDR2 YNNKEL (reference sequence). The CDR3 spans 16 residues. Trimming pared 4 bases from V and 2 bases from J, leaving 14 bases between. CDR3 loop: CASSPPRGPTNEKLFF. The DNA of the CDR3 is TGTGCCAGCAGCCCGCCGAGGGGCCCGACTAATGAAAAACTGTTTTTT.

The V gene is TRBV5-6, the J gene TRBJ2-3; D call uncertain. V lost 4 bases, J lost 3 bases, and 9 bases lay in between. Germline V CDR1 and CDR2: SGHDT, YYEEEE. The CDR3 covers 13 residues. The DNA of the CDR3 is TGTGCCAGCAGCCAGGTACAAACAGATACGCAGTATTTT. Translating it yields CASSQVQTDTQYF.